Below, 19 T cell receptor beta chains from the same sample are listed, as sequenced in a study of graft-versus-host responses after intestinal transplantation. TCRdb keeps only in-frame clones here, not all; method: immunoSEQ multiplex PCR. Of 80,000 to 100,000 clones listed, 92% are singletons. Their antigens remain unidentified. The input for sequencing was unstimulated CD4+ T cells sorted from spleen or lymph node cells, taken before intestinal transplant. These receptor sequences come from a human donor who received an intestinal transplant.

The chain has TRBV2 and TRBJ1-2; 7 nucleotides line up with TRBD1. Germline lookup yields CDR1 SNHLY and CDR2 FYNNEI. The CDR3 is 12 residues long. The J segment lost 6 bases and the V segment lost 10 bases, leaving 8 bases of the junction unmatched. For the CDR3, the DNA is TGTGCCACTCCCCGAGGGACAGATGGCTACACCTTC. Its translation is CATPRGTDGYTF.

The chain combines TRBV11-2 with TRBJ1-1; D may be TRBD1 (5 bases). Germline CDR1 reads SGHAT; CDR2 reads FQNNGV. This CDR3 is 16 amino acids long. The V gene lost 5 bases and the J gene lost 4 bases, with 20 bases spanning the gap. DNA for the CDR3: TGTGCCAGCAGCCTCCTAAGGGGAAGGGTGGGCACTGAAGCTTTCTTT. It specifies CASSLLRGRVGTEAFF.

V usage is TRBV6-6 and J usage is TRBJ1-4, with D possibly being TRBD1 (6 bases). The germline V and J ends were trimmed by 4 bases and 3 bases, with 12 bases remaining between them. Germline values: CDR1 MNHNY, CDR2 SVGAGI (reference sequence). The CDR3 spans 15 residues. The CDR3: CASSSETGANEKLFF. In DNA, the CDR3 is TGTGCCAGCAGTTCCGAGACAGGCGCTAATGAAAAACTGTTTTTT.

The V and J genes are TRBV5-1 and TRBJ2-3, with TRBD2 matching over 14 bases. J was trimmed by 5 bases and V by 2 bases; bases with no gene match: 10. Germline CDR1 is SGHRS and CDR2 is YFSETQ. The CDR3 has 18 amino acids. DNA of the CDR3: TGCGCCAGCAGCTTCGGGACTAGCGGGAGTGTTTTGATAGATACGCAGTATTTT. Its translation is CASSFGTSGSVLIDTQYF.

The CDR3 is CSVEWRSPQETQYF. The CDR3 coding sequence is TGCAGCGTTGAATGGCGGAGCCCCCAAGAGACCCAGTACTTC. The chain is built from TRBV29-1 and TRBJ2-5; D is uncertain. Germline V gene lookup returns CDR1 SQVTM and CDR2 ANQGSEA. The CDR3 is 14 residues long. V shed 2 bases and J shed 1 base, with 11 bases lying between them.

This clone was seen a handful of times. V gene TRBV5-1 combines with J gene TRBJ1-6; TRBD1 matches 7 bases. The CDR3 spans 15 residues. CDR1 SGHRS and CDR2 YFSETQ come from the germline V gene. The V and J ends lost 4 bases and 4 bases, in that order; junction bases with no gene match: 5. Here the CDR3 DNA reads TGCGCCAGCAGCCCCGGACAGGATTATAATTCACCCCTCCACTTT. Its translation is CASSPGQDYNSPLHF.

In this sample, this clone turned up once. Other DNA sequences from this sample encode an identical CDR3 as well. J is TRBJ1-6 and V is TRBV6-5, with TRBD1 as a possible D gene (5 bases). The CDR3 length is 14 residues. Trimming stripped 8 bases from V and 7 bases from J, with 15 bases between. Germline V lookup: CDR1 MNHEY, CDR2 SVGAGI. The CDR3 DNA follows: TGTGCCAGCCGGGGGGGGGTTGTAAATTCACCCCTCCACTTT. This encodes CASRGGVVNSPLHF.

V usage is TRBV9 and J usage is TRBJ2-7; D uncertain. V was cut by 4 bases and J by 1 base, with 12 bases left in between. The germline V gene has CDR1 SGDLS and CDR2 YYNGEE. The CDR3 is made up of 14 amino acids. CDR3 protein: CASSPGGRSYEQYF. Written as DNA, the CDR3 is TGTGCCAGCAGCCCCGGTGGGCGATCCTACGAGCAGTACTTC.

The chain joins TRBV29-1 to TRBJ1-2, with D possibly being TRBD1 (5 bases). Trimming shortened V by 3 bases and J by 3 bases, and 20 bases separated the two germline ends. The CDR3 runs to 16 residues. In germline, CDR1 is SQVTM, CDR2 ANQGSEA. The CDR3 sequence is CSVDNSGKRGDYGYTF. The CDR3 DNA reads TGCAGCGTTGACAACTCGGGTAAAAGGGGCGACTATGGCTACACCTTC.

Concerning this clone itself: Its ends do not fully match the called genes, so a read error is possible. V gene TRBV25-1 combines with J gene TRBJ2-1, with D perhaps matching TRBD2 (6 bases). Germline loops: CDR1 MGHDK, CDR2 SYGVNS. This CDR3 comprises 14 residues. CDR3 region: CASSSWRENNEQFF. For the CDR3, the DNA is TGCGCCAGCTCGAGCTGGCGGGAAAACAATGAGCAGTTCTTC.

This chain links TRBV27 with TRBJ1-2, with a possible D match to TRBD1 (6 bases). The CDR3 loop spans 15 amino acids. The germline V gene encodes CDR1 MNHEY and CDR2 SMNVEV (reference sequence). V lost 6 bases to trimming and J lost 2 bases, with 16 bases between them. The CDR3 loop is CASSLTGTPNYGYTF. The DNA for the CDR3 is TGTGCCAGCAGCCTCACAGGGACCCCCAACTATGGCTACACCTTC.

The sample holds a few counts of this clone. The chain has TRBV9 and TRBJ2-7; 9 bases align to TRBD1. After removal of 1 base from V and 5 bases from J, the junction contained 13 bases not matched to a gene. Germline values: CDR1 SGDLS, CDR2 YYNGEE. This CDR3 contains 17 residues. Written as DNA, the CDR3 is TGTGCCAGCAGCGTACGAGGGACAGGGAGGAATCTACACGAGCAGTACTTC. As protein: CASSVRGTGRNLHEQYF.

The chain employs TRBV6-1 and TRBJ2-2; TRBD2 aligns across 15 bases. After removal of 4 bases from V and 4 bases from J, the junction contained 10 bases not matched to a gene. CDR3 size: 19 residues. Germline V gives CDR1 MNHNS, CDR2 SASEGT. The CDR3 coding sequence is TGTGCCAGCAGTGCGAAGGCGGGACTAGCGGGAGGAGCCACCGGGGAGCTGTTTTTT. The encoded protein is CASSAKAGLAGGATGELFF.

The V and J genes are TRBV6-5 and TRBJ2-1; D is unresolved. The CDR3 covers 11 residues. Trimming pared 4 bases from V and 8 bases from J, leaving 6 bases between. CDR1 and CDR2 from the germline V gene are MNHEY and SVGAGI. For the CDR3, the DNA is TGTGCCAGCAGTTCCCCCTATGAGCAGTTCTTC. Translated: CASSSPYEQFF.

This clone appeared once. The J gene is TRBJ2-1, the V gene TRBV13, with 12 positions matching TRBD2. Germline V gene lookup returns CDR1 PRHDT and CDR2 FYEKMQ (reference sequence). This CDR3 comprises 19 residues. J gave up 8 bases and V 3 bases, and 17 bases lay outside the gene matches. The CDR3 loop is CASSFIRASGRAVTDEQFF. CDR3 coding DNA: TGTGCCAGCAGCTTTATTCGGGCTAGCGGGAGGGCAGTAACCGATGAGCAGTTCTTC.

V gene TRBV29-1 combines with J gene TRBJ2-1; weak D call: TRBD2 (6 bases). Germline V gene data show CDR1 as SQVTM and CDR2 as ANQGSEA. This CDR3 is built from 17 residues. Trimming took 5 bases from V and 7 from J, leaving 27 bases between them. This CDR3 is CSVPPPGRLAMPNEQFF. CDR3 bases: TGCAGCGTTCCCCCTCCGGGGAGGCTCGCAATGCCGAATGAGCAGTTCTTC.

Worth noting for this clone: This same CDR3 is encoded by further DNA sequences in the sample. The V and J genes are TRBV7-9 and TRBJ2-1, with 7 bases identical to TRBD2. After removal of 5 bases from V and 5 bases from J, the junction contained 9 bases not matched to a gene. CDR3 length: 15 amino acids. Germline-derived CDR1 and CDR2 are SEHNR and FQNEAQ (reference sequence). CDR3 sequence reads: CASSTSGTTNNEQFF. CDR3 DNA sequence: TGTGCCAGCAGCACAAGCGGGACTACAAACAATGAGCAGTTCTTC.

V gene TRBV6-1 combines with J gene TRBJ2-6; possibly TRBD2 for D (7 bases). Trimming took 6 bases from V and 1 from J, leaving 10 bases between them. This CDR3 has 15 residues. CDR1 is MNHNS and CDR2 is SASEGT in the germline V gene. The CDR3 reads CASRGGASGANVLTF. CDR3 in DNA: TGTGCCAGCAGGGGGGGGGCGTCTGGGGCCAACGTCCTGACTTTC.

This clone is a singleton in its sample. The same CDR3 also results from other DNA sequences found in this sample. The gene calls are TRBV4-1 and TRBJ2-3; D remains ambiguous. Germline V lookup: CDR1 MGHRA, CDR2 YSYEKL. Trimming stripped 1 base from V and 3 bases from J, with 5 bases between. This CDR3 has 13 residues. CDR3 nucleotide sequence: TGCGCCAGCAGCCAAGGCAGGACAGATACGCAGTATTTT. Protein: CASSQGRTDTQYF.